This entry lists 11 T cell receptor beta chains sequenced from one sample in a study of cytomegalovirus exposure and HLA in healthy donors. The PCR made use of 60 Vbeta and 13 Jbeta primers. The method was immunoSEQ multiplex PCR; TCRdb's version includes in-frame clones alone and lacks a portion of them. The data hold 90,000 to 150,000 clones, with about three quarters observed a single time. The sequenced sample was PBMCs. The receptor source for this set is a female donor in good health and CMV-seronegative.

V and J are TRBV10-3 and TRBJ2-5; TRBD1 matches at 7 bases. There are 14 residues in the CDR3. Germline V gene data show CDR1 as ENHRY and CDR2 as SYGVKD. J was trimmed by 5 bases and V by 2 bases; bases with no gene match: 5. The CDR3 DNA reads TGTGCCATCAGTGAGCGACAGGGCCCTGAGACCCAGTACTTC. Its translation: CAISERQGPETQYF.

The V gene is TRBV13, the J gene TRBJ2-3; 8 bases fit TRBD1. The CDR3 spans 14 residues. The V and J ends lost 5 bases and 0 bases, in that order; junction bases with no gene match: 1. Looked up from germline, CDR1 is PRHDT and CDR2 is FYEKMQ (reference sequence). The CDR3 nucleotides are TGTGCCAGCAGCGACAGGGGAAGCACAGATACGCAGTATTTT. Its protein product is CASSDRGSTDTQYF.

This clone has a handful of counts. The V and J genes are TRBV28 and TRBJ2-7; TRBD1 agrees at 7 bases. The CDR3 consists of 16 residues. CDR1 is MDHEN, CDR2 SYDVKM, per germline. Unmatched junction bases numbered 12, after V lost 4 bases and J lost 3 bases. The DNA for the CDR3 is TGTGCCAGCAGTTACCCTCTGTGGGGACAGAGCTACGAGCAGTACTTC. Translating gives CASSYPLWGQSYEQYF.

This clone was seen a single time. CDR3 sequence: CASSQQRASNQPQHF. The CDR3 bases are TGTGCCAGCAGCCAACAGAGGGCTAGCAATCAGCCCCAGCATTTT. The V gene is TRBV4-2, the J gene TRBJ1-5, with D unclear. The V end was cut by 2 bases, the J end by 0 bases, with 8 bases between. CDR1 LGHNA and CDR2 YNFKEQ come from the germline V gene. This CDR3 is built from 15 residues.

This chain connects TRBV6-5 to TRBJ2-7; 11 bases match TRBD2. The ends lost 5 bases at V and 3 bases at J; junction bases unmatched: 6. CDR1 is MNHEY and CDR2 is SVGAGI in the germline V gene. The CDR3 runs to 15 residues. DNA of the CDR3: TGTGCCAGCAGTGCCTCGGGACTAGCGGACTACGAGCAGTACTTC. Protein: CASSASGLADYEQYF.

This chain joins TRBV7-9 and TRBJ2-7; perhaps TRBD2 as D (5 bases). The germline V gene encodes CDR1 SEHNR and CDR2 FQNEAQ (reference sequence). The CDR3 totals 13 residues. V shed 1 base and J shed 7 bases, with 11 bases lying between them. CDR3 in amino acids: CASSLELGGEQYF. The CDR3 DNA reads TGTGCCAGCAGCTTAGAATTAGGAGGTGAGCAGTACTTC.

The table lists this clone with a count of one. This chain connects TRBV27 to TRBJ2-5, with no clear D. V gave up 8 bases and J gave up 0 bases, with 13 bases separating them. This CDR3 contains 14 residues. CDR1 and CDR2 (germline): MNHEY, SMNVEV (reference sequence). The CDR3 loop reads CASQVAGNQETQYF. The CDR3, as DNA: TGTGCCAGCCAGGTGGCTGGCAACCAAGAGACCCAGTACTTC.

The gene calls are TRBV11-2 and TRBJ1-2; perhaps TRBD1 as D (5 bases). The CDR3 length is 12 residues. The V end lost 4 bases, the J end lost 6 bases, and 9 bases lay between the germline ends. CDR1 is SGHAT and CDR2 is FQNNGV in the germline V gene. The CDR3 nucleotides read TGTGCCAGCAGCTCGGAAGGGGATGGCTACACCTTC. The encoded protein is CASSSEGDGYTF.

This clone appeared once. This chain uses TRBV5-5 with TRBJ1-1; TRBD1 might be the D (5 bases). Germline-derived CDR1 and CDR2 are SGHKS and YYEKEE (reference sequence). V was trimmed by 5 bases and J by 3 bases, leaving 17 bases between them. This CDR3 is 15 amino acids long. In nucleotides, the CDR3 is TGTGCCAGCAGACTTGTGGAAGGGGTGGACACTGAAGCTTTCTTT. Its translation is CASRLVEGVDTEAFF.

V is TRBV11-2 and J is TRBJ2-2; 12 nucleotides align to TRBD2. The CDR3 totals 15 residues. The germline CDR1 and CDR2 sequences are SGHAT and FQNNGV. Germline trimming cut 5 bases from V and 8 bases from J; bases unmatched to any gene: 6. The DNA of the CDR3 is TGTGCCAGCAGCGTCGGACTAGCGGGGTCAGGGGAGCTGTTTTTT. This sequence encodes CASSVGLAGSGELFF. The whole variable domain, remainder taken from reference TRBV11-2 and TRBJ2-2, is EAGVAQSPRYKIIEKRQSVAFWCNPISGHATLYWYQQILGQGPKLLIQFQNNGVVDDSQLPKDRFSAERLKGVDSTLKIQPAKLEDSAVYLCASSVGLAGSGELFFGEGSRLTVL.

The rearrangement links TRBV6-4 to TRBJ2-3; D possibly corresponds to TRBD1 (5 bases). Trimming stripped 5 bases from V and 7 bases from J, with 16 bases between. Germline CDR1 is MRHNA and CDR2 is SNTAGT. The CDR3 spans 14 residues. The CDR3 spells CASSRGPGENTQYF. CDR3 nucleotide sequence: TGTGCCAGCAGTAGGGGCCCTGGGGAAAATACGCAGTATTTT.